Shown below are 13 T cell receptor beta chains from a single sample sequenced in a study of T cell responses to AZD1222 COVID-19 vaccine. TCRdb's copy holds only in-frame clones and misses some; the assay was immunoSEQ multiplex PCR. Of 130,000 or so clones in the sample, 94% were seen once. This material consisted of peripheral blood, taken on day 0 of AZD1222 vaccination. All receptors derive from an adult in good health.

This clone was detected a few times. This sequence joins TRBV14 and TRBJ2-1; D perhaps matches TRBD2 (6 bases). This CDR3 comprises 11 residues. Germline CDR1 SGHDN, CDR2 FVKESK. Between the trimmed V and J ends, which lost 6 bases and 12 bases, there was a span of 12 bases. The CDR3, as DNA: TGTGCCAGCAGTTTTGGGGGAGGGCAGTTCTTC. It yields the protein CASSFGGGQFF.

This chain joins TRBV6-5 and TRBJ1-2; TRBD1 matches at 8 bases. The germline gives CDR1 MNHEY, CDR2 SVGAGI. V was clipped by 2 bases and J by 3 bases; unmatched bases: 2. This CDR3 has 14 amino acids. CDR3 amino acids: CASSYAGGDYGYTF. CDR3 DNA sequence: TGTGCCAGCAGTTACGCAGGGGGCGACTATGGCTACACCTTC.

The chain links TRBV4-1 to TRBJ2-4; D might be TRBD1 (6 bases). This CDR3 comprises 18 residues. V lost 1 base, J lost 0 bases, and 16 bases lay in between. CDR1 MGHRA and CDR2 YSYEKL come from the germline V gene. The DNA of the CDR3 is TGCGCCAGCAGCCAAGTATCCGACAGGAGCCCAGCCAAAAACATTCAGTACTTC. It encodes CASSQVSDRSPAKNIQYF.

CDR3 sequence: CASSLLGQAGNTIYF. The CDR3 DNA reads as TGTGCCAGCAGCCTACTCGGACAGGCTGGAAACACCATATATTTT. This sequence joins TRBV6-2 or TRBV6-3 and TRBJ1-3, with 7 bases identical to TRBD1. The CDR3 length is 15 residues. The V gene's germline CDR1 is MNHEY and CDR2 SVGEGT. With V trimmed by 6 bases and J by 2 bases, 7 bases remained unmatched.

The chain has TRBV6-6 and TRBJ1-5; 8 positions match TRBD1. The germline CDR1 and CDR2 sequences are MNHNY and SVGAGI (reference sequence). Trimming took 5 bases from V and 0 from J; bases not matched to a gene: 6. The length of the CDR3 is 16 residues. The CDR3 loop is CASSRGTGYSNQPQHF. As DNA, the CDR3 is TGTGCCAGCAGTCGAGGGACAGGCTATAGCAATCAGCCCCAGCATTTT.

CDR3 sequence (DNA): TGTGCCTGGAGGCCCCCTCTCCCTCCCGGCCCCAATGAGCAGTTCTTC. This sequence encodes CAWRPPLPPGPNEQFF. This chain links TRBV30 with TRBJ2-1; D gene uncertain. The V end lost 3 bases, the J end lost 6 bases, and 21 bases lay between the germline ends. The CDR3 runs 16 residues. The germline V gene encodes CDR1 GTSNPN and CDR2 SVGIG (reference sequence).

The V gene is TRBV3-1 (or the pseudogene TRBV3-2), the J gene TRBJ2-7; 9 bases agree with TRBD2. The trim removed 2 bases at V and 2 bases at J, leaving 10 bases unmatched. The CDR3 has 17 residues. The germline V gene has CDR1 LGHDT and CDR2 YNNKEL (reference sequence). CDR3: CASSQPSVAGVPYEQYF. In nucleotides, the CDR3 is TGTGCCAGCAGCCAACCTTCAGTAGCGGGAGTCCCCTACGAGCAGTACTTC.

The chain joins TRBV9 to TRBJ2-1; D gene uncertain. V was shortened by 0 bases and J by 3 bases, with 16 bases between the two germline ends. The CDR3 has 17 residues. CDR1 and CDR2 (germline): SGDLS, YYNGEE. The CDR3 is CASSVGWGYSFYNEQFF. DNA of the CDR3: TGTGCCAGCAGCGTAGGGTGGGGTTACAGTTTCTACAATGAGCAGTTCTTC.

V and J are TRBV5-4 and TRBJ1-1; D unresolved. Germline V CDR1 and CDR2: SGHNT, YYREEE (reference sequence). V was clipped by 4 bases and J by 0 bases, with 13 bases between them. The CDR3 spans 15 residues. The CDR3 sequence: CASSPGGDLNTEAFF. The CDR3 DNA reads TGTGCCAGCAGCCCCGGAGGTGATCTGAACACTGAAGCTTTCTTT.

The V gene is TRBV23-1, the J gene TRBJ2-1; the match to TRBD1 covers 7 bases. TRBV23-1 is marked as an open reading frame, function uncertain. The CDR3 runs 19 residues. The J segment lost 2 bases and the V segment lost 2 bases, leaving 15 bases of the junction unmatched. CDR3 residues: CASSQKTGCTSGPYNEQFF. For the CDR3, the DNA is TGCGCCAGCAGTCAAAAGACAGGGTGTACTAGTGGACCCTACAATGAGCAGTTCTTC.

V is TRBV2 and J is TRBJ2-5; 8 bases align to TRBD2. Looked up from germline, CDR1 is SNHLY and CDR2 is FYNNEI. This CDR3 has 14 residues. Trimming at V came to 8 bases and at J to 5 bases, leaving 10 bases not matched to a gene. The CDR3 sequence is CASDGRAMGETQYF. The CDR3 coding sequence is TGTGCCAGCGACGGGAGGGCCATGGGCGAGACCCAGTACTTC.

This CDR3 reads CASSQSAGGHEQYF. The CDR3, as DNA: TGTGCCAGCTCCCAGTCGGCGGGGGGGCACGAGCAGTACTTC. The rearrangement uses TRBV18 and TRBJ2-7; 9 bases are a match to TRBD2. The CDR3 sequence is 14 residues long. Germline lookup yields CDR1 KGHSH and CDR2 LQKENI. After removal of 6 bases from V and 5 bases from J, the junction contained 8 bases not matched to a gene.

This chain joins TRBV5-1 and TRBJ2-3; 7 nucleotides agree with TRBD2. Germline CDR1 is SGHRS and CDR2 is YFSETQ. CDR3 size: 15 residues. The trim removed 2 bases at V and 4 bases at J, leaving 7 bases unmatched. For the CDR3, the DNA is TGCGCCAGCAGCTTTTTAGGGAGGGAGGCAGATACGCAGTATTTT. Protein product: CASSFLGREADTQYF.